Following are 10 T cell receptor beta chains from one sample sequenced in a study of T cell repertoires in cytomegalovirus infection. TCRdb re-called the reads through MiXCR, storing one row per CDR3 protein. The sample shows fewer than 950,000 distinct CDR3 sequences, roughly 33% of them seen only once. The antigens of these receptors remain unknown. This specimen consisted of cultured CD8+ T cells from PBMCs, obtained from culture after CMV antigen stimulation. Receptor source: a human donor in good health (CMV status not recorded). Some clones in this sample may be carry-over from other donors' samples.

A word on this clonotype: A junction end diverges from the germline sequence, so it may reflect a read error. This chain uses TRBV4-1 with TRBJ2-1; D might be TRBD1 or TRBD2, each matching 5 bases. Germline loops: CDR1 MGHRA, CDR2 YSYEKL. This CDR3 region has 15 residues. CDR3 nucleotides: TGTGCCAGCAGCCCCGGGACCTACTCCTACAATGAGCAGTTCTTC. It codes for CASSPGTYSYNEQFF.

This clonotype was seen many times. The chain has TRBV7-9 and TRBJ1-2; unclear D gene. The CDR3 has 14 amino acids. Trimming removed 1 base at V and 6 bases at J, with 12 bases between. Germline loops: CDR1 SEHNR, CDR2 FQNEAQ (reference sequence). The CDR3 DNA reads TGTGCCAGCAGCTTAGTTCAGCCTACGGATGGCTACACCTTC. Its translation is CASSLVQPTDGYTF. The complete variable domain, with remaining parts taken from reference TRBV7-9 and TRBJ1-2, reads DTGVSQNPRHKITKRGQNVTFRCDPISEHNRLYWYRQTLGQGPEFLTYFQNEAQLEKSRLLSDRFSAERPKGSFSTLEIQRTEQGDSAMYLCASSLVQPTDGYTFGSGTRLTVV.

The V call is TRBV7-9, the J call TRBJ1-1; TRBD1 matches at 8 bases. Germline V gives CDR1 SEHNR, CDR2 FQNEAQ (reference sequence). This CDR3 region has 12 residues. V trimming: 8 bases; J trimming: 3 bases; junction bases outside the gene matches: 2. The chain's CDR3 is CASGQGDTEAFF. Here the CDR3 DNA reads TGTGCCAGCGGACAGGGAGACACTGAAGCTTTCTTT.

The V gene is TRBV6-5, the J gene TRBJ2-2, with D perhaps TRBD2 (7 bases). Trimming pared 4 bases from V and 4 bases from J, leaving 13 bases between. This CDR3 has 15 amino acids. Germline CDR1 reads MNHEY; CDR2 reads SVGAGI. CDR3: CASSFPGGPTGELFF. CDR3 nucleotide sequence: TGTGCCAGCAGTTTCCCGGGGGGCCCCACCGGGGAGCTGTTTTTT.

This clonotype was detected many times. The CDR3 region is CASSRGTGAYNEQFF. The CDR3 DNA reads TGTGCCAGTAGCCGCGGGACAGGGGCTTACAATGAGCAGTTCTTC. The chain carries TRBV19 and TRBJ2-1, with 10 bases aligning to TRBD1. This CDR3 has 15 residues. V shed 6 bases and J 4 bases; nucleotides not matched to a gene: 6. Germline CDR1 reads LNHDA; CDR2 reads SQIVND (reference sequence). The full variable domain, with the rest looked up from reference TRBV19 and TRBJ2-1, is DGGITQSPKYLFRKEGQNVTLSCEQNLNHDAMYWYRQDPGQGLRLIYYSQIVNDFQKGDIAEGYSVSREKKESFPLTVTSAQKNPTAFYLCASSRGTGAYNEQFFGPGTRLTVL.

This clonotype was recorded at least ten times. Here the CDR3 reads CASSPPSGIPYEQYF. Written as DNA, the CDR3 is TGTGCCAGCAGCCCCCCGAGCGGCATACCCTACGAGCAGTACTTC. The chain joins TRBV7-8 to TRBJ2-7; TRBD2 might be the D (5 bases). V was shortened by 5 bases and J by 2 bases, with 16 bases between the two germline ends. The CDR3 totals 15 residues. Germline values: CDR1 SGHVS, CDR2 FQNEAQ.

The V and J genes are TRBV7-6 and TRBJ1-2, with D unclear. Trimming took off 5 bases at V and 7 bases at J, with 14 bases between the two ends. Germline V gives CDR1 SGHVS, CDR2 FNYEAQ. CDR3 length: 13 residues. The CDR3 loop reads CASSNQRRGGYTF. For the CDR3, the DNA is TGTGCCAGCAGCAACCAAAGGAGAGGTGGCTACACCTTC.

The V call is TRBV6-5, the J call TRBJ1-4; no definite D call. Trimming removed 0 bases from V and 8 bases from J, with 13 bases in between. The CDR3 has 15 residues. Germline V gives CDR1 MNHEY, CDR2 SVGAGI. The CDR3 DNA reads as TGTGCCAGCAGTTACTCGATACATCCGGGGGAAAAACTGTTTTTT. This codes for CASSYSIHPGEKLFF.

The genes are TRBV27 and TRBJ1-1; D is unresolved. The CDR3 is made up of 15 amino acids. Between the trimmed V and J ends, which lost 2 bases and 0 bases, there was a span of 10 bases. Germline values: CDR1 MNHEY, CDR2 SMNVEV (reference sequence). The chain's CDR3 is CASSLGWQMNTEAFF. CDR3 nucleotides: TGTGCCAGCAGTTTAGGCTGGCAGATGAACACTGAAGCTTTCTTT.

The chain employs TRBV9 and TRBJ1-2; D gene unclear. Per the germline V gene, CDR1 is SGDLS and CDR2 is YYNGEE. The CDR3 spans 16 residues. V was cut by 4 bases and J by 6 bases, with 22 bases left in between. The CDR3 nucleotides read TGTGCCAGCAGCTTCGACTGGGAGGCCTTCGTAAATGGCTACACCTTC. Translation: CASSFDWEAFVNGYTF.